This T cell receptor beta chain was captured in a study of early T cells in non-severe SARS-CoV-2 infection. Study details: From unsorted whole blood, bulk RNA was sequenced, and the chains remained unpaired.

cDNA molecules, individually, were tagged with unique molecular identifiers. A single record per CDR3 protein comes from TCRdb applying MiXCR to the 5' RACE reads. The table lists tens of thousands of distinct CDR3 sequences, 8% to 9.5% of them singletons. V gave up 8 bases and J gave up 5 bases, with 13 bases separating them. The CDR3 sequence is 13 residues long. Germline V gene data show CDR1 as ENHRY and CDR2 as SYGVKD. In its sample, this clonotype was seen many times. Its antigen remains unidentified. Whole-study findings and limits: VDJdb matches were skewed toward anti-spike CD8 T cell responses.

Specimen: whole blood. This chain uses TRBV10-3 with TRBJ1-5, with D tentatively TRBD1 (5 bases). This receptor was taken from an adult who was a healthcare worker with PCR-confirmed SARS-CoV-2 infection or an uninfected control (not recorded which). The CDR3 is CAIRGEGDQPQHF. CDR3 nucleotide sequence: TGTGCCATCCGGGGGGAGGGAGATCAGCCCCAGCATTTT.